This T cell receptor (beta chain) was sequenced in a study of OX40 agonist ivuxolimab in advanced cancers. Study overall: Eligibility admitted prior anti-PD-1, anti-PD-L1 or anti-CTLA-4 therapy; 35% to 40% had some.

The CDR3 is 12 residues long. Per the germline V gene, CDR1 is SGHDT and CDR2 is YYEEEE. V was trimmed by 5 bases and J by 4 bases, leaving 7 bases between them. Concerning this clone itself: The antigen is not known.

Findings and caveats of the study: Antigen specificity remained undetermined for the expanded peripheral T cells. CD4+ T cells averaged fewer expanded clones than CD8+ T cells. People who partly responded at 0.1-3.0 mg/kg had some of the least clonal expansion seen.

The protocol was immunoSEQ multiplex PCR, while the TCRdb copy is restricted to in-frame clones and leaves out a portion. The sample lists about 61,000 clones, 92% occurring once. The chain has TRBV5-6 and TRBJ2-1; D is uncertain. The TCR was taken from an adult with an advanced solid tumor such as melanoma, head and neck, liver or kidney cancer. The sample was CD4+ or CD8+ T cells sorted from blood, taken in a trial of the OX40 agonist ivuxolimab. The CDR3 sequence is CASSETYNEQFF. The CDR3 nucleotides are TGTGCCAGCAGTGAGACTTACAATGAGCAGTTCTTC.